This passage covers 18 T cell receptor beta chains from one sample sequenced in a study of PD-L1 blockade in urothelial cancer. Using immunoSEQ multiplex PCR, the repertoire was profiled, and TCRdb retains in-frame clones only, with some absent. This sample yields over 65,000 clones, of which around 84% are seen a single time; around 4.7% belongs to the top ten. Sample: PBMCs, taken around atezolizumab (anti-PD-L1) treatment. These receptors were obtained from a man between 65 and 80 years old with urothelial cancer.

This clone showed up just a few times. The chain links TRBV5-4 to TRBJ2-7; TRBD1 agrees at 7 bases. J gave up 5 bases and V 5 bases, and 10 bases lay outside the gene matches. Germline assignment: CDR1 SGHNT and CDR2 YYREEE (reference sequence). There are 14 residues in the CDR3. CDR3 coding DNA: TGTGCCAGCAGTCGCATAGGGGGCGAAAACGAGCAGTACTTC. Translating gives CASSRIGGENEQYF.

The chain links TRBV5-5 to TRBJ1-4, with 9 bases matching TRBD1. Trimming removed 3 bases from V and 8 bases from J; junction bases left unmatched: 14. CDR1 is SGHKS, CDR2 YYEKEE, per germline (reference sequence). CDR3 length: 17 residues. CDR3 sequence reads: CASSSKAPGQGGEKLFF. The CDR3 nucleotides read TGTGCCAGCAGCTCGAAGGCACCGGGACAGGGCGGCGAAAAACTGTTTTTT.

This clone showed up many times. The chain joins TRBV27 to TRBJ2-7; 9 bases match TRBD1. Germline V CDR1 and CDR2: MNHEY, SMNVEV (reference sequence). This CDR3 comprises 17 residues. Trimming removed 5 bases from V and 2 bases from J; junction bases left unmatched: 13. CDR3 bases: TGTGCCAGCAGTGCCCAACAGGGGGCCCTAAATCCCTACGAGCAGTACTTC. It codes for CASSAQQGALNPYEQYF.

This clone was found a few times. The chain recombines TRBV2 with TRBJ2-7; no clear D. The CDR3 has 13 amino acids. Germline values: CDR1 SNHLY, CDR2 FYNNEI. With 3 bases removed from V and 6 bases from J, the gap between germline ends came to 12 bases. CDR3 in amino acids: CASSDDGLSEQYF. The DNA of the CDR3 is TGTGCCAGCAGTGATGACGGGTTGTCCGAGCAGTACTTC.

The V call is TRBV25-1, the J call TRBJ2-1; 11 nucleotides match TRBD1. The CDR3 length is 15 residues. The trim removed 5 bases at V and 8 bases at J, leaving 8 bases unmatched. Germline V gene data show CDR1 as MGHDK and CDR2 as SYGVNS. CDR3 sequence: CASSPGQGAHDEQFF. The CDR3 DNA follows: TGTGCCAGCAGTCCCGGACAGGGGGCTCATGATGAGCAGTTCTTC.

The CDR3 bases are TGCGCCAGCAGCTCAACAGGGGTCACCGGGGAGCTGTTTTTT. Translation gives CASSSTGVTGELFF. The J gene is TRBJ2-2, the V gene TRBV5-1, with TRBD1 matching over 7 bases. After removal of 3 bases from V and 4 bases from J, the junction contained 3 bases not matched to a gene. This CDR3 is 14 amino acids long. CDR1 and CDR2 (germline): SGHRS, YFSETQ.

This clone has a handful of counts. The chain is built from TRBV7-9 and TRBJ1-2; D unclear. The CDR3 spans 14 residues. CDR1 is SEHNR and CDR2 is FQNEAQ in the germline V gene (reference sequence). Deletions cut 3 bases from V and 5 bases from J, with 13 bases between. The DNA for the CDR3 is TGTGCCAGCAGCTTGCATCCGCTCTATTATGGCTACACCTTC. Its protein is CASSLHPLYYGYTF. Full variable domain (outside the CDR3, taken from reference TRBV7-9 and TRBJ1-2): DTGVSQNPRHKITKRGQNVTFRCDPISEHNRLYWYRQTLGQGPEFLTYFQNEAQLEKSRLLSDRFSAERPKGSFSTLEIQRTEQGDSAMYLCASSLHPLYYGYTFGSGTRLTVV.

The chain recombines TRBV13 with TRBJ2-3; 9 bases are shared with TRBD2. This CDR3 comprises 16 residues. V trimming: 5 bases; J trimming: 2 bases; junction bases outside the gene matches: 8. CDR1 and CDR2 (germline): PRHDT, FYEKMQ (reference sequence). In DNA, the CDR3 is TGTGCCAGCAGCGGACGCGCGGGACTAGCCACAGATACGCAGTATTTT. Its translation: CASSGRAGLATDTQYF.

The chain links TRBV28 to TRBJ2-7, with a possible D match to TRBD1 (6 bases). The CDR3 runs to 17 residues. Germline V gives CDR1 MDHEN, CDR2 SYDVKM. Trimming took off 5 bases at V and 3 bases at J, with 23 bases between the two ends. For the CDR3, the DNA is TGTGCCAGCAGTCCAAACATGTGGGGGCAGGTATTCTACGAGCAGTACTTC. Translating it yields CASSPNMWGQVFYEQYF.

The V gene is TRBV5-5, the J gene TRBJ2-7; 11 nucleotides match TRBD2. J was trimmed by 3 bases and V by 0 bases; bases with no gene match: 2. Germline CDR1 reads SGHKS; CDR2 reads YYEKEE (reference sequence). This CDR3 is built from 15 residues. CDR3 residues: CASSLGLAGIYEQYF. The CDR3 nucleotides read TGTGCCAGCAGCTTGGGACTAGCGGGGATCTACGAGCAGTACTTC.

This clone was recorded once. The gene calls are TRBV30 and TRBJ2-5, with 7 bases matching TRBD1. CDR1 is GTSNPN and CDR2 is SVGIG in the germline V gene (reference sequence). Germline trimming cut 3 bases from V and 5 bases from J; bases unmatched to any gene: 0. CDR3 size: 11 residues. CDR3 residues: CAWRDRETQYF. The CDR3 coding sequence is TGTGCCTGGAGGGACAGGGAGACCCAGTACTTC. Full variable domain (rest looked up from reference TRBV30 and TRBJ2-5): SQTIHQWPATLVQPVGSPLSLECTVEGTSNPNLYWYRQAAGRGLQLLFYSVGIGQISSEVPQNLSASRPQDRQFILSSKKLLLSDSGFYLCAWRDRETQYFGPGTRLLVL.

The V call is TRBV5-1, the J call TRBJ2-7; no definite D call. Germline V gene lookup returns CDR1 SGHRS and CDR2 YFSETQ. This CDR3 contains 14 residues. With 2 bases removed from V and 2 bases from J, the gap between germline ends came to 11 bases. The CDR3 protein is CASSFDGRAYEQYF. The CDR3 DNA follows: TGCGCCAGCAGCTTCGACGGTCGGGCCTACGAGCAGTACTTC.

The DNA of the CDR3 is TGCGCCAGCAGCCAAGGTACGACTAGAGGTTACAATGAGCAGTTCTTC. It encodes CASSQGTTRGYNEQFF. This chain connects TRBV4-1 to TRBJ2-1; tentative D call: TRBD2 (6 bases). The CDR3 spans 16 residues. V was cut by 1 base and J by 4 bases, with 14 bases left in between. Germline CDR1 reads MGHRA; CDR2 reads YSYEKL.

The chain couples TRBV7-9 to TRBJ2-2; a weak D match, TRBD2 (5 bases). The germline gives CDR1 SEHNR, CDR2 FQNEAQ (reference sequence). There are 13 residues in the CDR3. Between the trimmed V and J ends, which lost 8 bases and 1 base, there was a span of 8 bases. The CDR3 DNA follows: TGTGCCAGCGGCGGGCAGAACACCGGGGAGCTGTTTTTT. This gives the protein CASGGQNTGELFF.

The genes are TRBV2 and TRBJ1-4, with a weak D call TRBD1 (6 bases). There are 11 residues in the CDR3. Germline V lookup: CDR1 SNHLY, CDR2 FYNNEI. V lost 4 bases and J lost 13, with 10 bases in between. The DNA for the CDR3 is TGTGCCAGCAGTGTTACAGGGAGACTGTTTTTT. Residues: CASSVTGRLFF.

The table lists this clone with a few counts. The chain combines TRBV15 with TRBJ2-3; the match to TRBD1 covers 11 bases. V shed 1 base and J 4 bases; nucleotides not matched to a gene: 4. The CDR3 loop spans 16 amino acids. Germline V gene lookup returns CDR1 LNHNV and CDR2 YYDKDF (reference sequence). This CDR3 is CATSRGGQGAADTQYF. The DNA for the CDR3 is TGTGCCACCAGCAGAGGTGGACAGGGGGCCGCAGATACGCAGTATTTT.

This rearrangement joins TRBV29-1 to TRBJ2-5; D is possibly TRBD1 (5 bases). V was cut by 7 bases and J by 5 bases, with 17 bases left in between. The CDR3 is 13 residues long. Germline CDR1 and CDR2: SQVTM and ANQGSEA. The CDR3 nucleotides are TGCAGCGCCGATCCAGGGTTAGGGGAGACCCAGTACTTC. This sequence encodes CSADPGLGETQYF. Complete variable domain (other parts from reference TRBV29-1 and TRBJ2-5): SAVISQKPSRDICQRGTSLTIQCQVDSQVTMMFWYRQQPGQSLTLIATANQGSEATYESGFVIDKFPISRPNLTFSTLTVSNMSPEDSSIYLCSADPGLGETQYFGPGTRLLVL.

The chain joins TRBV5-1 to TRBJ2-1; maybe TRBD2 (6 bases). This CDR3 comprises 12 residues. Germline V gives CDR1 SGHRS, CDR2 YFSETQ. Trimming pared 4 bases from V and 10 bases from J, leaving 12 bases between. The CDR3 protein is CASSPEGHEQFF. The CDR3 DNA follows: TGCGCCAGCAGCCCGGAGGGGCACGAGCAGTTCTTC.